The source of this T cell receptor beta chain is a study of vaccination and CD4 T cells after COVID-19 (dated by TCRdb to 2022 to 2024). With regard to the full study: Convalescent patients had a positive SARS-CoV-2 result on nasal swab PCR, and of these patients, nine had mild disease and one had severe disease. Post-COVID blood samples were collected from convalescent patients a median of around 100 days after diagnosis, with a range of about 30 to 161 days. Participants received two doses of either the Pfizer-BioNTech BNT162b2 vaccine (n=8) or the Moderna mRNA-1273 vaccine (n=2). In 10 COVID-19 convalescent patients and a few infection-naive healthy vaccine recipients, researchers compared the spike-specific CD4+ TCR repertoire from before mRNA vaccination with the repertoire from after. Post-vaccine blood samples were collected a median of about 72 days after the second vaccine dose, ranging from about 13 to 241 days. In the convalescent cohort there were six males and four females, among whom were two Hispanic individuals, seven Caucasians, two Asians and one multiracial person. Control cultures used a CEFX viral epitope pool as positive control, an HIV-1 Nef peptide pool as negative control, or no peptide. Culture stimuli were overlapping spike peptide pools from SARS-CoV-2 and from the common cold coronaviruses HCoV-NL63, HCoV-OC43 and HCoV-229E.

As for this clonotype: The antigen it binds to is not known. No base qualities exist here, and no much larger clone lies one base off it.

CDR3 length: 13 amino acids, cysteine to phenylalanine. Solely the CDR3 DNA is kept, with 39 bases framed from the first base. The junction shows trimming of 0 bases on V and 4 bases on J, plus 7 bases between the germline ends. CDR1 and CDR2 were assigned from the germline V gene (reference sequence) as SGHNT and YYREEE. The library was produced with PCR. TCR sequencing of DNA from cultured CD4+ T cells used the Oncomine TCR Beta short-read assay at the Johns Hopkins FTIC core. Genomic DNA was extracted from the cultured CD4+ T cells with the QIAamp micro DNA kit. Oncomine TCR Beta libraries made from cultured CD4+ T cells were pooled using unique dual indexes and sequenced on an Illumina iSeq 100. The published analysis was carried out like this. Non-productive sequences were filtered out, and CDR3s that did not start with C, did not end with F or W, or were shorter than 7 amino acids were discarded. The MANAFEST web application identified antigen-specific clonotypes by comparing peptide-stimulated wells against reference wells and other culture wells. Positive clones required FDR below 0.05, an odds ratio above 5, and productive frequency above 0.1% in at least two of three replicate wells. Clonotypes that were significantly expanded in both SARS-CoV-2 spike wells and at least one common cold coronavirus spike condition were defined as cross-reactive. Similarity between CDR3 sequences was evaluated in R version 3.6.1 using Levenshtein distances (stringdist) and unrooted phylogenetic trees (ape). TCRdb reprocessed the public reads (quality trimming at Q25 with fastp, clone calling with MiXCR) and kept in-frame beta chains. Each entry merges the rows of one CDR3 protein and shows their most common DNA and genes. The V and J calls and clone size are TCRdb's, not the authors'. Within this sample are around 10,000 distinct CDR3 sequences, with around 59% of them counted one time only. The ten largest clones add up to 6.5% to 10% of the sample.

The treatment or condition label for this specimen denotes: roughly 11-day PBMC culture with coronavirus spike peptide pools or control peptides (ViraFEST assay). To expand antigen-specific T cells with peptide pools and then pick out the expanded clonotypes through TCR sequencing, the study relied on the ViraFEST assay. The convalescent patients' positive SARS-CoV-2 PCR tests fell between March and December 2020, which was before the Alpha, Beta and Delta variants emerged in the United States. PBMCs were cultured at 1.5 million to 2 million per well in IMDM supplemented with approximately 5.3% human AB serum and 10 IU/ml IL-2, with approximately 10 ug/ml peptide pools added. On days 3 and 7, half of the culture medium was replaced with fresh IL-2-containing medium. Once the cells had been in culture for roughly 10 days, the EasySep CD4+ T cell isolation kit was used to isolate CD4+ T cells by negative selection. PBMCs were separated from whole blood using Ficoll-Paque Plus gradient centrifugation and then either used fresh or cryopreserved at -140C. Culture conditions were generally each tested in triplicate wells.

Broad study findings and their caveats: In convalescent patients, a median roughly 88% of post-vaccine SARS-CoV-2-reactive clones were detected only after vaccination, suggesting vaccine-specific priming. The study included relatively few convalescent patients and did not analyze early timepoints after natural infection. In convalescent patients, nearly all vaccine-specific clones (304 of 307) were found to be mono-reactive for SARS-CoV-2 spike rather than cross-reactive with common cold coronaviruses. Although the median number of SARS-CoV-2-reactive clonotypes went up from roughly 20 after infection to more than 30 after vaccination, the increase was not significant.

The sample was CD4+ T cells from blood, cultured in vitro. The sequence derives from a human donor who had recovered from COVID-19. The chain couples TRBV5-4 to TRBJ1-2, with no D gene named confidently. The CDR3 region reads CASSLAGGYGYTF. The DNA sequence follows: TGTGCCAGCAGCTTGGCGGGAGGCTATGGCTACACCTTC.